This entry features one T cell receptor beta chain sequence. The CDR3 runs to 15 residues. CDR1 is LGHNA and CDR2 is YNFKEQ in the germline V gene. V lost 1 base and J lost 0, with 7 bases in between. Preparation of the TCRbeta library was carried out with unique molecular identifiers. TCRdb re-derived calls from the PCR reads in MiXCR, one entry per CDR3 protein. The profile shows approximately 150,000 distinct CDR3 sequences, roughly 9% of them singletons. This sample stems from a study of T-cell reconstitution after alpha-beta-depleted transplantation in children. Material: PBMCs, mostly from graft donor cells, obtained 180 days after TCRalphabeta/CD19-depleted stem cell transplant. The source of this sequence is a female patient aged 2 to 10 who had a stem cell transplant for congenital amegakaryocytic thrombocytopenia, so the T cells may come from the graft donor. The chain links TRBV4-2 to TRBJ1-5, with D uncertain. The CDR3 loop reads CASSQGEYSNQPQHF. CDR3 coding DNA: TGTGCCAGCAGCCAAGGAGAATATAGCAATCAGCCCCAGCATTTT.